This T cell receptor (beta chain) was recorded in a study of blood T cell repertoires in COVID-19. Sequencing used immunoSEQ multiplex PCR; TCRdb keeps in-frame clones, though not all of them. The table shows almost 250,000 clones, with more than 85% occurring only once. The study recruited people aged about 18 to 89 years across more than 20 US areas. Cohorts were based on clinical histories the participants reported. Among Cohort 3 donors, those recovered had two negative PCRs, clearance, or symptom resolution. The germline V gene has CDR1 MDHEN and CDR2 SYDVKM. Trimming removed 3 bases at V and 6 bases at J, with 8 bases between. The CDR3 covers 12 residues.

The source material was PBMCs or T cells enriched from blood (not recorded which). The chain is built from TRBV28 and TRBJ1-2; maybe TRBD1 (5 bases). The receptor was isolated from a woman in her 50s who had recovered from COVID-19. Here the CDR3 DNA reads TGTGCCAGCAGTTTCGTAGGGGATGGCTACACCTTC. Its translation is CASSFVGDGYTF.